The next 24 T cell receptor beta chains were all read from a single sample in a study of human T cells and chemical hapten exposure. In TCRdb, the RACE reads were re-called with MiXCR into one record per CDR3 protein. This sample has around 150,000 distinct CDR3 sequences, with roughly 14% found just once. Time point given: patch test 1, 2 weeks after DPC sensitization. The sample's treatment: therapeutic diphenylcyclopropenone sensitization with weekly scalp DPC. The material was whole blood, obtained in connection with sensitization to the hapten diphenylcyclopropenone (DPC). Receptors originate from a woman in her thirties with alopecia areata. Some clones in this sample may be carry-over from other donors' samples.

This clonotype showed up many times. This chain links TRBV12-3 or TRBV12-4 with TRBJ1-6; 7 positions match TRBD1. The CDR3 consists of 13 residues. V was clipped by 6 bases and J by 14 bases; unmatched bases: 10. CDR3 bases: TGTGCCAGCAGGGGCAGGGGGAAGAATGCCCTCCACTTT. Its translation is CASRGRGKNALHF.

This clonotype has more than one count but fewer than ten. This chain connects TRBV7-9 to TRBJ2-3; the D call may be TRBD1 or TRBD2 (6 bases each). Germline CDR1 SEHNR, CDR2 FQNEAQ (reference sequence). This CDR3 contains 13 residues. The CDR3 nucleotides are TGTGCAGTGGGGGCGGGGAGCACAGATACGCAGTATTTT. Translation: CAVGAGSTDTQYF.

The chain is built from TRBV7-8 and TRBJ2-7; TRBD1 matches 7 bases. The CDR3 spans 16 residues. Germline V gene lookup returns CDR1 SGHVS and CDR2 FQNEAQ. The V and J ends lost 1 base and 3 bases, in that order; junction bases with no gene match: 9. The CDR3 here is CASSLEAARGYYEQYF. The CDR3 DNA reads as TGTGCCAGCAGCTTAGAAGCGGCCAGGGGGTACTACGAGCAGTACTTC.

CDR3 region: CSVAGGSSSYNEQFF. The CDR3 DNA reads as TGCAGCGTTGCGGGGGGCTCCAGCTCCTACAATGAGCAGTTCTTC. The chain uses TRBV29-1 and TRBJ2-1; D might be TRBD2 (7 bases). The V gene's germline CDR1 is SQVTM and CDR2 ANQGSEA. The CDR3 extends over 15 amino acids. The V end was cut by 4 bases, the J end by 0 bases, with 13 bases between.

This clonotype has a count of ten or more. The V and J genes are TRBV14 and TRBJ2-3; tentatively, D is TRBD2 (5 bases). CDR1 SGHDN and CDR2 FVKESK come from the germline V gene. Trimming shortened V by 1 base and J by 2 bases, and 10 bases separated the two germline ends. This CDR3 has 15 residues. DNA for the CDR3: TGTGCCAGCAGCCAAGCTAGCCCTACCACAGATACGCAGTATTTT. Translated, it gives CASSQASPTTDTQYF.

The gene calls are TRBV9 and TRBJ1-2, with TRBD1 matching over 8 bases. V was pared by 0 bases and J by 5 bases, with 6 bases of the junction left unmatched. This CDR3 region has 15 residues. Germline assignment: CDR1 SGDLS and CDR2 YYNGEE. CDR3: CASSVDGTGSYGYTF. DNA for the CDR3: TGTGCCAGCAGCGTAGATGGGACAGGCTCTTATGGCTACACCTTC.

The DNA for the CDR3 is TGTGCCATCACCGGGTCCGGCTTCAACAATGAGCAGTTCTTC. Amino acid sequence: CAITGSGFNNEQFF. The rearrangement links TRBV10-3 to TRBJ2-1; D gene ambiguous. The CDR3 contains 14 residues. The germline V and J ends were trimmed by 7 bases and 5 bases, with 15 bases remaining between them. CDR1 and CDR2 (germline): ENHRY, SYGVKD.

J is TRBJ1-4 and V is TRBV7-2, with a possible D match to TRBD1 (5 bases). V was clipped by 3 bases and J by 8 bases, with 10 bases between them. This CDR3 has 13 amino acids. The V gene's germline CDR1 is SGHTA and CDR2 FQGNSA. CDR3 coding DNA: TGTGCCAGCAGCTTGGGCAGGGTCGAAAAACTGTTTTTT. It is translated as CASSLGRVEKLFF.

This clonotype was detected a few times. V and J are TRBV12-3 or TRBV12-4 and TRBJ2-7; D gene ambiguous. V was pared by 6 bases and J by 9 bases, with 24 bases between. The CDR3 is 15 amino acids. For the CDR3, the DNA is TGTGCCAGCAGCCGGTCGGTTGCTGGGTCGAAATGGCAGTACTTC. Protein: CASSRSVAGSKWQYF.

Ten or more counts support this clonotype. V gene TRBV7-9 combines with J gene TRBJ2-5, with 10 bases lining up with TRBD2. CDR1 is SEHNR and CDR2 is FQNEAQ in the germline V gene (reference sequence). J was trimmed by 3 bases and V by 4 bases; bases with no gene match: 8. The CDR3 has 16 residues. In nucleotides, the CDR3 is TGTGCCAGCAGCTCCTCAGCGGGGGGGCTGAAAGAGACCCAGTACTTC. Amino acids: CASSSSAGGLKETQYF.

This chain connects TRBV20-1 to TRBJ1-3, with D uncertain. CDR3 size: 13 residues. The germline V gene encodes CDR1 DFQATT and CDR2 SNEGSKA (reference sequence). V gave up 3 bases and J gave up 1 base, with 7 bases separating them. CDR3 sequence (DNA): TGCAGTGCTAGTAGTGGTTCTGGAAACACCATATATTTT. Its translation: CSASSGSGNTIYF.

This clonotype turned up a few times. The rearrangement joins TRBV7-9 to TRBJ1-1, with D tentatively TRBD1 (5 bases). CDR1 and CDR2 from the germline V gene are SEHNR and FQNEAQ (reference sequence). Between the trimmed V and J ends, which lost 1 base and 11 bases, there was a span of 14 bases. The CDR3 consists of 13 residues. The CDR3 sequence: CASSLVQAEGAFF. CDR3 coding DNA: TGTGCCAGCAGCTTAGTACAGGCCGAGGGGGCTTTCTTT.

The chain employs TRBV5-4 and TRBJ1-2, with D unclear. Germline V lookup: CDR1 SGHNT, CDR2 YYREEE (reference sequence). The V end lost 4 bases, the J end lost 7 bases, and 14 bases lay between the germline ends. This CDR3 contains 13 residues. CDR3 nucleotide sequence: TGTGCCAGCAGCCCACCGTCAAGTATTGGCTACACCTTC. Its translation: CASSPPSSIGYTF.

This clonotype turned up a few times. This rearrangement joins TRBV18 to TRBJ1-5, with unresolved D. CDR3 length: 13 amino acids. CDR1 KGHSH and CDR2 LQKENI come from the germline V gene. V was clipped by 4 bases and J by 4 bases, with 8 bases between them. The CDR3 sequence is CASSLQVNQPQHF. CDR3 sequence (DNA): TGTGCCAGCTCACTGCAGGTTAATCAGCCCCAGCATTTT. Variable domain in full (rest from reference TRBV18 and TRBJ1-5): NAGVMQNPRHLVRRRGQEARLRCSPMKGHSHVYWYRQLPEEGLKFMVYLQKENIIDESGMPKERFSAEFPKEGPSILRIQQVVRGDSAAYFCASSLQVNQPQHFGDGTRLSIL.

The rearrangement links TRBV3-1 to TRBJ1-1; a weak D match, TRBD1 (5 bases). This CDR3 region has 12 residues. Germline loops: CDR1 LGHDT, CDR2 YNNKEL (reference sequence). Between the trimmed V and J ends, which lost 3 bases and 9 bases, there was a span of 11 bases. The CDR3 DNA sequence: TGTGCCAGCAGCCAGGCACAGGTTCAAGCTTTCTTT. Translated, it gives CASSQAQVQAFF.

This clonotype came up a few times. This chain joins TRBV5-6 and TRBJ2-7, with D possibly being TRBD1 (5 bases). Germline CDR1 is SGHDT and CDR2 is YYEEEE. The CDR3 is made up of 18 amino acids. The V and J ends lost 4 bases and 0 bases respectively, with 23 bases between them. The CDR3 bases are TGTGCCAGCAGCGAAGCTATTTATGACAGCCCGAGCTCCTACGAGCAGTACTTC. Translated, it gives CASSEAIYDSPSSYEQYF.

The chain employs TRBV12-3 or TRBV12-4 and TRBJ1-6, with D uncertain. The CDR3 spans 14 residues. Trimming cost V 2 bases and J 7 bases, with 9 bases left between them. The CDR3 region has the DNA TGTGCCAGCAGTTTAATGTCGGTGAATTCACCCCTCCACTTT. Translated, it gives CASSLMSVNSPLHF.

This clonotype was recorded a few times. J is TRBJ2-4 and V is TRBV5-1; TRBD2 matches 7 bases. The junction had 12 bases not matched to a gene; V was cut back by 0 bases and J by 0 bases. Germline V lookup: CDR1 SGHRS, CDR2 YFSETQ. The CDR3 is 19 amino acids. The CDR3 DNA reads TGCGCCAGCAGCTTGGGGCTAGCGGAAGTTGGGGTAGCCAAAAACATTCAGTACTTC. It specifies CASSLGLAEVGVAKNIQYF.

The chain has TRBV7-9 and TRBJ2-5; 8 bases line up with TRBD2. Looked up from germline, CDR1 is SEHNR and CDR2 is FQNEAQ (reference sequence). V shed 0 bases, J shed 5 bases, and the junction held 14 bases outside the gene matches. This CDR3 contains 18 residues. This CDR3 is CASSLALNGGASVETQYF. As DNA, the CDR3 is TGTGCCAGCAGCTTAGCGCTAAACGGGGGGGCTAGCGTTGAGACCCAGTACTTC.

This clonotype was seen a handful of times. The chain couples TRBV30 to TRBJ1-3; TRBD1 might be the D (6 bases). With 1 base removed from V and 4 bases from J, the gap between germline ends came to 8 bases. This CDR3 has 13 amino acids. In germline, CDR1 is GTSNPN, CDR2 SVGIG (reference sequence). The CDR3 DNA reads as TGTGCCTGGAGTGGGGGGCTCGGAAACACCATATATTTT. As protein: CAWSGGLGNTIYF.

This clonotype turned up a few times. V gene TRBV4-1 combines with J gene TRBJ2-3; 12 nucleotides align to TRBD2. Trimming at V came to 1 base and at J to 4 bases, leaving 3 bases not matched to a gene. Germline lookup yields CDR1 MGHRA and CDR2 YSYEKL. CDR3 size: 16 residues. The CDR3 sequence is CASSQGGLAGADTQYF. The DNA of the CDR3 is TGCGCCAGCAGCCAAGGGGGACTAGCGGGCGCAGATACGCAGTATTTT.

The chain joins TRBV28 to TRBJ2-6; D possibly matches TRBD1 or TRBD2 (6 bases each). Germline assignment: CDR1 MDHEN and CDR2 SYDVKM. V was cut by 4 bases and J by 2 bases, with 18 bases left in between. The CDR3 consists of 18 residues. CDR3 sequence: CASSYDRRGSAGANVLTF. The CDR3 DNA sequence: TGTGCCAGCAGTTATGACAGGCGGGGCTCGGCTGGGGCCAACGTCCTGACTTTC.

The sample holds many counts of this clonotype. The chain joins TRBV27 to TRBJ1-1; D is uncertain. The germline V gene encodes CDR1 MNHEY and CDR2 SMNVEV (reference sequence). The CDR3 is made up of 14 amino acids. The V end lost 2 bases, the J end lost 1 base, and 8 bases lay between the germline ends. The CDR3 DNA reads as TGTGCCAGCAGTTTAGCGTGGTCGAACACTGAAGCTTTCTTT. Translating it yields CASSLAWSNTEAFF.

J is TRBJ2-3 and V is TRBV29-1; D possibly uses TRBD1 or TRBD2 (5 bases each). The germline V gene encodes CDR1 SQVTM and CDR2 ANQGSEA. CDR3 size: 14 residues. Trimming shortened V by 4 bases and J by 1 base, and 12 bases separated the two germline ends. CDR3 amino acids: CSVVGAGGTDTQYF. In DNA form, the CDR3 reads TGCAGCGTTGTTGGGGCCGGGGGCACAGATACGCAGTATTTT.